This TCR beta chain derives from a study of primary melanoma T cells and metastatic recurrence (dated by TCRdb to 2018 to 2021). About the investigation overall: The cohort comprised 199 primary melanomas of stage T2 to T4, with thickness greater than 1 mm. The T-cell fraction measured by TCR beta sequencing was weighed against progression-free survival, the clinical outcome chosen for the comparison. Histopathological grading of tumor-infiltrating lymphocytes was compared with the sequencing-derived T-cell fraction. Whether T-cell fraction and T-cell repertoire clonality in primary melanoma tumors predicted patient outcome was tested in the study.

Overall study outcomes, separate from this receptor: Progression-free survival prediction was reportedly improved more by adding T-cell fraction to tumor thickness than by adding any other histopathological variable. A T-cell fraction above 20% appeared protective regardless of ulceration status, mitotic rate or nodal disease. An effective T-cell-mediated antitumor response in primary melanoma was presented by the authors only as a suggestion rather than as a demonstrated mechanism. Tumor T-cell fraction was reported to predict progression-free survival independently of thickness, ulceration, mitotic rate and age.

The patients had surgically resected primary melanoma that was considered potentially curable but at risk of metastatic recurrence. The germline V gene gives CDR1 as KGHSH and CDR2 as LQKENI. V was cut back by 5 bases and J by 3 bases, leaving a gap of 17 bases between them. Its CDR3 holds 16 amino acids, cysteine through phenylalanine. Solely the CDR3 DNA is kept, with 48 bases framed from the first base. Concerning this clone: No antigen is known for it. Base qualities are missing; no much larger clone stands one base away.

Library construction relied on the immunoSEQ multiplex PCR assay. Primary melanoma tumor tissue was subjected to high-throughput sequencing of the T-cell receptor beta chain. The source study handled its data this way. TCRB CDR3 sharing between samples and the distribution of insertions and deletions were included in the repertoire analyses. A gradient-boosted model ranked the predictive value of the T-cell fraction against histopathological variables. Here the immuneACCESS table is served through TCRdb, limited to in-frame sequences with V and J called. Missing clones are a known gap in these copies; in checked studies unresolved V genes cover under half, and the rest lacks a known reason. Clone size and V and J calls were adopted from that table, with D and trimming inferred from the DNA. This sample lists over a thousand clones; 75% to 85% were detected once. The ten largest clones take up 20% to 25% of the sample.

The receptor was derived from a human donor with melanoma. This chain is built from TRBV18 and TRBJ1-5; the D gene lacks a confident call. The material sequenced was melanoma tumor tissue. The nucleotide sequence is TGTGCCAGCTCAGATATGAGCAGGTCGTTCAATCAGCCCCAGCATTTT. Its protein reads: CASSDMSRSFNQPQHF.